A selection of T cell receptor beta chains follows, all from one sample in a study of T cell responses to AZD1222 COVID-19 vaccine. Only in-frame clones appear in the TCRdb table, and some are missing; sequencing was by immunoSEQ multiplex PCR. The sample records 120,000 or so clones, roughly 90% being singletons. The material was peripheral blood, obtained on day 0 of AZD1222 vaccination. Source of these receptors: an adult in good health. CDR3s include the opening cysteine and the closing phenylalanine or tryptophan. Fields, in order: clone size, J gene, D gene, V gene, CDR3 DNA, CDR3 protein. D genes are given only for firm matches. Part of the rows lack a size; the others show once, few, many or a class for expanded clones.

-	TRBJ1-5	-	TRBV6-5	TGTGCCAGCAGTTACAACAGGGCTCAGCCCCAGCATTTT	CASSYNRAQPQHF
-	TRBJ2-3	-	TRBV4-3	TGCGCCAGCAGCCAAGAAGGGGCAGATACGCAGTATTTT	CASSQEGADTQYF
-	TRBJ1-3	-	TRBV28	TGTGCCAGCAGTTTGATGTCGGTAGGAAACACCATATATTTT	CASSLMSVGNTIYF
-	TRBJ2-3	TRBD2	TRBV2	TGTGCCAGCAGTGGGCCCACTAGCGCGCCAGATACGCAGTATTTT	CASSGPTSAPDTQYF
once	TRBJ2-2	-	TRBV7-9	TGTGCCAGCAGCTTCTCGGGGGAGTCCCCACACGGGGAGCTGTTTTTT	CASSFSGESPHGELFF
-	TRBJ2-7	-	TRBV28	TGTGCCAGCAATACCCAAGCCTACGAGCAGTACTTC	CASNTQAYEQYF
-	TRBJ1-2	TRBD1	TRBV19	TGTGCCAGTAGGGACAGGGGTTTTGATGGCTACACCTTC	CASRDRGFDGYTF
-	TRBJ1-1	TRBD1	TRBV5-1	TGCGCCAGCAGCAAACGAAGACAGGGAGGCACGAACACTGAAGCTTTCTTT	CASSKRRQGGTNTEAFF
-	TRBJ2-3	-	TRBV7-9	TGTGCCAGCAGCCCTATCCCCGGGGATACGCAGTATTTT	CASSPIPGDTQYF
-	TRBJ1-1	TRBD1	TRBV7-9	TGTGCCAGCAGCCAGGGGACAGGGCAGCTAATGAACACTGAAGCTTTCTTT	CASSQGTGQLMNTEAFF
-	TRBJ2-3	TRBD1	TRBV19	TGTGCCAGTAGGGACAGGGGTCACACAGATACGCAGTATTTT	CASRDRGHTDTQYF
-	TRBJ2-7	-	TRBV24-1	TGTGCCACCAGTGACCGGAATCGGGACACCCCCCGAACCTACGAGCAGTACTTC	CATSDRNRDTPRTYEQYF
-	TRBJ2-1	TRBD2	TRBV7-2	TGTGCCAGCAGCTCGACTAGCGACAGCTCCTACAATGAGCAGTTCTTC	CASSSTSDSSYNEQFF
-	TRBJ1-5	-	TRBV27	TGTGCCAGCAGTTTATTTCAGGGGATGGGGCAGCCCCAGCATTTT	CASSLFQGMGQPQHF
-	TRBJ1-1	-	TRBV7-9	TGTGCCAGCAGACCCCAGGGAACTGAAGCTTTCTTT	CASRPQGTEAFF
-	TRBJ2-7	TRBD2	TRBV4-1	TGCGCCAGCAGCCAAGAGGGGAGGGACTACGAGCAGTACTTC	CASSQEGRDYEQYF
-	TRBJ2-7	TRBD1	TRBV7-9	TGTGCCATGAAGGGACAGGGGGGCGAGCAGTACTTC	CAMKGQGGEQYF
-	TRBJ1-5	TRBD1	TRBV29-1	TGCAGCGTTGCGACAGGGAATCAGCCCCAGCATTTT	CSVATGNQPQHF
-	TRBJ2-5	-	TRBV2	TGTGCCAGCAGTGCAGAAGAGACCCAGTACTTC	CASSAEETQYF
few	TRBJ1-4	-	TRBV5-1	TGCGCCAGCAGCTTGTCCGCCGCAGGGTCCACTAATGAAAAACTGTTTTTT	CASSLSAAGSTNEKLFF
-	TRBJ1-2	-	TRBV5-1	TGCGCCAGCAGCCCAAGTCACAGAGCTAACTATGGCTACACCTTC	CASSPSHRANYGYTF
once	TRBJ2-2	-	TRBV6-6	TGTGCCAGCAGTCCGTCCTTAGCGGCGCTGAACACCGGGGAGCTGTTTTTT	CASSPSLAALNTGELFF
-	TRBJ1-1	-	TRBV9	TGTGCCAGCAGCGTAGGAGGGTGGGACACTGAAGCTTTCTTT	CASSVGGWDTEAFF
-	TRBJ1-2	TRBD1	TRBV9	TGTGCCAGCAGCGGCGGACAGGGCTATGGCTACACCTTC	CASSGGQGYGYTF
-	TRBJ2-3	-	TRBV7-2	TGTGCCAGCAGAATATCAGGGGAGAGGGATACGCAGTATTTT	CASRISGERDTQYF
-	TRBJ1-2	-	TRBV7-2	TGTGCCAGCAGCGACAAAGGAACAGGGAAAGGGAACTATGGCTACACCTTC	CASSDKGTGKGNYGYTF
few	TRBJ1-5	-	TRBV19	TGTGCCAGTAGTATAGTTCTACGACAGGCCTGGGGGGAGCCCCAGCATTTT	CASSIVLRQAWGEPQHF
-	TRBJ1-2	-	TRBV5-1	TGCGCCAGCAGCTTGGTGACCACAGCCTATGGCTACACCTTC	CASSLVTTAYGYTF
-	TRBJ2-3	-	TRBV7-9	TGTGCCAGCAGCCCGGGACTGGATAGCACAGATACGCAGTATTTT	CASSPGLDSTDTQYF
-	TRBJ2-3	-	TRBV18	TGTGCCAGCTCACTGACGTTGGGACACCACACAGATACGCAGTATTTT	CASSLTLGHHTDTQYF
-	TRBJ1-5	-	TRBV11-2	TGTGCCAGCAGCCCGAGGGACAATCAGCCCCAGCATTTT	CASSPRDNQPQHF
-	TRBJ2-3	-	TRBV5-6	TGTGCCAGCAGCCCTACAGGGCTAGATACGCAGTATTTT	CASSPTGLDTQYF
-	TRBJ1-1	TRBD1	TRBV19	TGTGCCAGTAGTGGTCCCGGGACAGGGTGGGCTGAAGCTTTCTTT	CASSGPGTGWAEAFF
-	TRBJ1-2	-	TRBV29-1	TGCAGCGTTGAAGATGGGGGGTTAAGTGGCTACACCTTC	CSVEDGGLSGYTF
-	TRBJ2-7	-	TRBV5-1	TGCGCCAGCAGTGTTCGCGGAGCGACCGAGCAGTACTTC	CASSVRGATEQYF
-	TRBJ2-3	-	TRBV2	TGTGCCAGCAGGCTAGACACAGATACGCAGTATTTT	CASRLDTDTQYF
-	TRBJ2-1	TRBD2	TRBV7-2	TGTGCCAGCAGCTTACTAGCGGGAGTGATAAATGAGCAGTTCTTC	CASSLLAGVINEQFF
-	TRBJ2-2	-	TRBV5-6	TGTGCCAGCAGCTTAGGTAGCGGGGAGCTGTTTTTT	CASSLGSGELFF
-	TRBJ2-1	TRBD2	TRBV7-9	TGTGCCAGCAGCTTATTCGGGGGGGCCTACAATGAGCAGTTCTTC	CASSLFGGAYNEQFF
-	TRBJ1-2	-	TRBV10-1	TGCGCCAGCAGTGAGTCCCGATACGGACGGTATGGCTACACCTTC	CASSESRYGRYGYTF
-	TRBJ1-3	-	TRBV19	TGTGCCAGTAGCCTAGACAGCGGATGGAACACCATATATTTT	CASSLDSGWNTIYF
-	TRBJ2-1	-	TRBV11-1	TGTGCCAGCAGCCTCGTTAGTGGGGCCCCCCACAATGAGCAGTTCTTC	CASSLVSGAPHNEQFF
-	TRBJ1-5	-	TRBV6-5	TGTGCCAGCGGCCAAGGGGGGTTGGATCAGCCCCAGCATTTT	CASGQGGLDQPQHF
-	TRBJ2-5	-	TRBV4-3	TGCGCCAGCAGCCAAACTAGCTTGGGGGAGACCCAGTACTTC	CASSQTSLGETQYF
-	TRBJ2-1	TRBD2	TRBV11-2	TGTGCCAGCAGCTTAGCTGGCGGGGGCTACAATGAGCAGTTCTTC	CASSLAGGGYNEQFF
-	TRBJ2-6	-	TRBV6-5	TGTGCCAGCAGTTACTCGCACCTCTCTGGGGCCAACGTCCTGACTTTC	CASSYSHLSGANVLTF
-	TRBJ2-7	TRBD1	TRBV11-3	TGTGCCAGCAGGTTCGGGACAGGGCGGTCCTACGAGCAGTACTTC	CASRFGTGRSYEQYF
-	TRBJ2-3	TRBD2	TRBV5-6	TGTGCCAGCAGCTTTGGACTAGCGGGGGGGCCCGCACTCACAGATACGCAGTATTTT	CASSFGLAGGPALTDTQYF
once	TRBJ1-3	TRBD1	TRBV7-8	TGTGCCAGCAGGCAGGGGGATGGAAACACCATATATTTT	CASRQGDGNTIYF